This record covers a single TCR beta chain. Germline trimming cut 5 bases from V and 5 bases from J; bases unmatched to any gene: 9. The CDR3 covers 15 residues. CDR1 is LGHNA and CDR2 is YSLEER in the germline V gene. The data are from a study of T cell changes during pregnancy in multiple sclerosis. Generated by immunoSEQ multiplex PCR, the TCRdb table keeps only in-frame clones and is missing some. The sample holds about 41,000 clones, 90% to 95% seen once. The chain links TRBV4-3 to TRBJ1-1; 9 bases are a match to TRBD1. The TCR comes from a female donor with multiple sclerosis, enrolled in a pregnancy study. The sequencing used CD8+ T cells from peripheral blood mononuclear cells, collected in the third trimester of pregnancy. CDR3 region: CASSETGTGRTEAFF. Here the CDR3 DNA reads TGCGCCAGCAGCGAGACGGGGACAGGGAGAACTGAAGCTTTCTTT.